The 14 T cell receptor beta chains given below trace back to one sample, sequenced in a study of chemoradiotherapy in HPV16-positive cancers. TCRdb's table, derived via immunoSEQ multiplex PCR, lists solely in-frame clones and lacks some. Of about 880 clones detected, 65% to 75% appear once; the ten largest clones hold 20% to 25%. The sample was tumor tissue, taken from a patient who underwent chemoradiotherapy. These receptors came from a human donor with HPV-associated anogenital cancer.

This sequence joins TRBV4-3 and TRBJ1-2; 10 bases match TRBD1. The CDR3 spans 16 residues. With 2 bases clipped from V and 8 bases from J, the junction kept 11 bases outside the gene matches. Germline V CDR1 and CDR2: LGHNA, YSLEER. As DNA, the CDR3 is TGCGCCAGCAGCCAAACCTCAGACAGGGGGCAAAAGGGCTACACCTTC. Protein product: CASSQTSDRGQKGYTF.

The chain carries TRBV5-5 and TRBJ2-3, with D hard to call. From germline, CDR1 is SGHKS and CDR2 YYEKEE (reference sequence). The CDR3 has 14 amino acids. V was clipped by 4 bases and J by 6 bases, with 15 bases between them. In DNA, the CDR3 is TGTGCCAGCAGCCCCGGACCGTCCTGGGATACGCAGTATTTT. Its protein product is CASSPGPSWDTQYF.

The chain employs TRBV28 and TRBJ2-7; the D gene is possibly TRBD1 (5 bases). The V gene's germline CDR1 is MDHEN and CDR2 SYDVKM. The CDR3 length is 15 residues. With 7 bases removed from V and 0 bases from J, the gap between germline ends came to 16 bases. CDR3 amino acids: CASNAQGRSSYEQYF. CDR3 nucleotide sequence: TGTGCCAGCAATGCTCAGGGTCGAAGCTCCTACGAGCAGTACTTC.

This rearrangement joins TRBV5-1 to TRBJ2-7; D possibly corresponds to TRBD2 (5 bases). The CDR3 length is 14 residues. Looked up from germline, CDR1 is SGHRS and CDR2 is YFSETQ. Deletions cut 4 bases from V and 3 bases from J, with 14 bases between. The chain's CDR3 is CASSPNRDFYEQYF. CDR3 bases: TGCGCCAGCAGCCCTAATCGGGATTTCTACGAGCAGTACTTC.

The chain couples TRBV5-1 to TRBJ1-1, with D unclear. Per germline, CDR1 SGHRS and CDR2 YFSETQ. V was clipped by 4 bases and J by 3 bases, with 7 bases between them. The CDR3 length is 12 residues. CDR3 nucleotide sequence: TGCGCCAGCAGCGATCTCTACACTGAAGCTTTCTTT. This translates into CASSDLYTEAFF.

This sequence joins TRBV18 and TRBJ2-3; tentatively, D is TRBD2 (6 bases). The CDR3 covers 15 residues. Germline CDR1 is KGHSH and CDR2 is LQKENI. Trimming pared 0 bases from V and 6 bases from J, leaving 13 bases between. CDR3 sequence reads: CASSPPGEVRDTQYF. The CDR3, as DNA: TGTGCCAGCTCACCACCAGGGGAGGTTCGGGATACGCAGTATTTT.

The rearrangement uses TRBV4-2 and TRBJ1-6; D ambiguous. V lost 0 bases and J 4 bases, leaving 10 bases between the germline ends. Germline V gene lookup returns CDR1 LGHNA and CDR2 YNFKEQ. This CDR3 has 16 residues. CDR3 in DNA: TGTGCCAGCAGCCAAGACAGGCCAATTTATAATTCACCCCTCCACTTT. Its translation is CASSQDRPIYNSPLHF.

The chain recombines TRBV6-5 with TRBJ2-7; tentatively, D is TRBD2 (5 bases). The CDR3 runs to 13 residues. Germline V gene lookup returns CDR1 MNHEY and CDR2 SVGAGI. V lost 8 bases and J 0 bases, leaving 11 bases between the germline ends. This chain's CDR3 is CASQWRNSYEQYF. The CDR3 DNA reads TGTGCCAGCCAGTGGAGGAACTCCTACGAGCAGTACTTC.

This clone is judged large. CDR3 sequence reads: CASSGDRENTIYF. DNA for the CDR3: TGTGCCAGCAGCGGAGATCGGGAAAACACCATATATTTT. This chain links TRBV13 with TRBJ1-3, with D unclear. The V gene lost 5 bases and the J gene lost 6 bases, with 11 bases spanning the gap. Germline CDR1 reads PRHDT; CDR2 reads FYEKMQ (reference sequence). This CDR3 comprises 13 residues.

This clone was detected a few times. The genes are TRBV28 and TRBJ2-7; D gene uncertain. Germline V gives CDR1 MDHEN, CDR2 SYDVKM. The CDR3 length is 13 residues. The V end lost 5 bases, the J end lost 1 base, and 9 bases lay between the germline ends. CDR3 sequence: CASSPQVSYEQYF. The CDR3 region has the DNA TGTGCCAGCAGTCCCCAAGTATCCTACGAGCAGTACTTC.

The CDR3 here is CASSWGTASQETQYF. CDR3 nucleotide sequence: TGCGCCAGCAGCTGGGGGACAGCATCCCAAGAGACCCAGTACTTC. The V gene is TRBV5-1, the J gene TRBJ2-5; 7 bases are a match to TRBD1. This CDR3 contains 15 residues. CDR1 is SGHRS and CDR2 is YFSETQ in the germline V gene. V dropped 3 bases and J dropped 1; count of bases not matched to a gene: 6. Supplemented by reference TRBV5-1 and TRBJ2-5, the full variable domain reads KAGVTQTPRYLIKTRGQQVTLSCSPISGHRSVSWYQQTPGQGLQFLFEYFSETQRNKGNFPGRFSGRQFSNSRSEMNVSTLELGDSALYLCASSWGTASQETQYFGPGTRLLVL.

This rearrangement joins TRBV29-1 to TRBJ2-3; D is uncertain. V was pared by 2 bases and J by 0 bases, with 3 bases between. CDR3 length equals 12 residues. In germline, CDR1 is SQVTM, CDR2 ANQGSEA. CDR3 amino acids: CSVESSTDTQYF. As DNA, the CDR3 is TGCAGCGTTGAAAGCAGCACAGATACGCAGTATTTT.

The DNA of the CDR3 is TGTGCCAGCAGTATCCAACCGGACAGGGAATTGTTTTTT. Translated, it gives CASSIQPDRELFF. The chain employs TRBV6-5 and TRBJ1-4; 8 nucleotides align to TRBD1. The trim removed 5 bases at V and 15 bases at J, leaving 11 bases unmatched. Germline CDR1 MNHEY, CDR2 SVGAGI. The CDR3 length is 13 residues.

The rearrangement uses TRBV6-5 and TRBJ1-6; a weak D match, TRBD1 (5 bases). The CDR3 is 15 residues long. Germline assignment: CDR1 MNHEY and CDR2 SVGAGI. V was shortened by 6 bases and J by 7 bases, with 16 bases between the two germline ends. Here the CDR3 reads CASRTLGRGNSPLHF. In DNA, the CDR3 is TGTGCCAGCAGGACCTTGGGGCGCGGGAATTCACCCCTCCACTTT.